This TCR beta chain was sequenced for a study of OX40 agonist ivuxolimab in advanced cancers. Sequenced by immunoSEQ multiplex PCR; TCRdb stores in-frame clones only, minus some. This sample carries tens of thousands of clones, about 93% of them seen once, and the ten largest clones take 18%. Germline V CDR1 and CDR2: SGHNT, YYREEE (reference sequence). With 2 bases removed from V and 4 bases from J, the gap between germline ends came to 16 bases. The CDR3 is 16 residues long. The specimen comprised CD4+ or CD8+ T cells sorted from blood, sampled in a trial of the OX40 agonist ivuxolimab. The sequence came from an adult with an advanced solid tumor such as melanoma, head and neck, liver or kidney cancer. The chain combines TRBV5-4 with TRBJ2-1; D call uncertain. The CDR3 nucleotides are TGTGCCAGCAGCTTCAGGACCCTCATAGGGTACAATGAGCAGTTCTTC. Translation: CASSFRTLIGYNEQFF.